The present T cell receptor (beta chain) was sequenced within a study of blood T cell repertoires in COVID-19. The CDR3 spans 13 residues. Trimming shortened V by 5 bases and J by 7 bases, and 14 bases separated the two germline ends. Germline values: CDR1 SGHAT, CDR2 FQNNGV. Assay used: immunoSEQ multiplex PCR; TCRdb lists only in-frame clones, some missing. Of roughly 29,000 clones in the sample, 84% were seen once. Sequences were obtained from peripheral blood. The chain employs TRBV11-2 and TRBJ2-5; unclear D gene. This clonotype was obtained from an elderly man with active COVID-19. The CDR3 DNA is TGTGCCAGCAGCCCAAAGGTAGTAGCGACCCAGTACTTC. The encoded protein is CASSPKVVATQYF.